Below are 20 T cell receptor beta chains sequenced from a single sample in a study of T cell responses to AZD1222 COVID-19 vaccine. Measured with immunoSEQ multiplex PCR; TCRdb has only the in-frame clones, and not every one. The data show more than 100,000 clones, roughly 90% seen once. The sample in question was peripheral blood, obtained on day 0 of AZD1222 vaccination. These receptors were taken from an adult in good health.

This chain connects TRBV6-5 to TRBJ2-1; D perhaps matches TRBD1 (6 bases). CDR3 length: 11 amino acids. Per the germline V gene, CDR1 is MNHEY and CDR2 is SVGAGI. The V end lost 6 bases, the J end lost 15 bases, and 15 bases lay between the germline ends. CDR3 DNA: TGTGCCAGCAGCCGTGGGACACTCTCGTTCTTC. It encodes CASSRGTLSFF.

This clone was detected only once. The CDR3 here is CASSRFGTGGSQPQHF. The CDR3 nucleotides read TGTGCCAGCAGCAGGTTCGGGACGGGAGGCTCTCAGCCCCAGCATTTT. The chain combines TRBV5-6 with TRBJ1-5, with D possibly TRBD1 on 5 matching bases. CDR1 SGHDT and CDR2 YYEEEE come from the germline V gene. Trimming shortened V by 4 bases and J by 6 bases, and 20 bases separated the two germline ends. The CDR3 has 16 residues.

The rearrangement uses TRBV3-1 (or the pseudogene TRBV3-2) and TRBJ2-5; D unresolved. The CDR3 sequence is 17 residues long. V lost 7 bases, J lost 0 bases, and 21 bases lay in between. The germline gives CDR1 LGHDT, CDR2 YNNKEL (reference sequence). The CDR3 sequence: CASMGFSNSRYQETQYF. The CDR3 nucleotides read TGTGCCAGCATGGGTTTCTCCAACAGCCGGTACCAAGAGACCCAGTACTTC.

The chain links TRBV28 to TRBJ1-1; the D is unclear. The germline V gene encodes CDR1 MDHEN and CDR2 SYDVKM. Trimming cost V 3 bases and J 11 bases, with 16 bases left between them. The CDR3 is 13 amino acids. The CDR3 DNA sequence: TGTGCCAGCAGTTTCTCTAGCCCTAGGGTGGCTTTCTTT. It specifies CASSFSSPRVAFF.

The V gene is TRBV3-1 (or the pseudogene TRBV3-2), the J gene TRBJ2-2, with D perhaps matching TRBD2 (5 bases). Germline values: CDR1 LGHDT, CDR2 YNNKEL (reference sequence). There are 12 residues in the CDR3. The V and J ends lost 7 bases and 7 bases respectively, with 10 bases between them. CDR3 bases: TGTGCCAGCACCCGAGAGGGCGGGGAGCTGTTTTTT. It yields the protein CASTREGGELFF.

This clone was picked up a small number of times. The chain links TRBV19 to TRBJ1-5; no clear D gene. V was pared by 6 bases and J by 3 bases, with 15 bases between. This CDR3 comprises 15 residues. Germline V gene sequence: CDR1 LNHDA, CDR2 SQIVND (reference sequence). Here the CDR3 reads CASRKSSDPNQPQHF. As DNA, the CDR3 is TGTGCCAGTAGGAAGTCCTCCGATCCCAATCAGCCCCAGCATTTT.

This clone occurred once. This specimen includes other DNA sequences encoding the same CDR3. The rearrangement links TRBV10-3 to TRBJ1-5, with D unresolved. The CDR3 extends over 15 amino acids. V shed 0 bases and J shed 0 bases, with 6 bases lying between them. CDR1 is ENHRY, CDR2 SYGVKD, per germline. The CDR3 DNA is TGTGCCATCAGTGAGTCGCGCGGTAGCAATCAGCCCCAGCATTTT. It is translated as CAISESRGSNQPQHF.

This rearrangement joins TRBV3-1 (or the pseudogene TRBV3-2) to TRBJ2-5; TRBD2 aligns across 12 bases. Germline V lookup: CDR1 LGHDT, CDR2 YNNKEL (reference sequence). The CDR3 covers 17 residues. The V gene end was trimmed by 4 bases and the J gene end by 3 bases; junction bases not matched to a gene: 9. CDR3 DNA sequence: TGTGCCAGCAGCCCAGTGCTAGCGGGGGGGGACAAAGAGACCCAGTACTTC. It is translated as CASSPVLAGGDKETQYF.

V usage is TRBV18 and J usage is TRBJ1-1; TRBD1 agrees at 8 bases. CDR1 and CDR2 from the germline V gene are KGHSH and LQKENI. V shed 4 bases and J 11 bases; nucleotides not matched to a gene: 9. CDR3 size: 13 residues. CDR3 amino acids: CASSLSDRDAAFF. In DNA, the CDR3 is TGTGCCAGCTCACTTTCGGACAGGGACGCTGCTTTCTTT.

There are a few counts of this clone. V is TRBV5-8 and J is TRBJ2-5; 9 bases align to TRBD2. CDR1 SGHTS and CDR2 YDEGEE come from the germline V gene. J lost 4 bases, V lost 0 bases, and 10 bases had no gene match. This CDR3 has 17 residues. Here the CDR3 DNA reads TGTGCCAGCAGCTTGGGGAAGGCGGGAGGGCGGCGAGAGACCCAGTACTTC. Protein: CASSLGKAGGRRETQYF.

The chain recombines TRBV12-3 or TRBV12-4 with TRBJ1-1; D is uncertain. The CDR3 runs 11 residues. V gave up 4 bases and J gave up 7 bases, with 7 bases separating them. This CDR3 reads CASSWGIEAFF. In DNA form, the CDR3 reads TGTGCCAGCAGTTGGGGAATTGAAGCTTTCTTT.

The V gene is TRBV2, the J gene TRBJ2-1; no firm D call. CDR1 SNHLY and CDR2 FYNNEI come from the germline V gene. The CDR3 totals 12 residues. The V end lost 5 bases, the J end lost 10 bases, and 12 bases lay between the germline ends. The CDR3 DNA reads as TGTGCCAGCAGTCCTCAGTGGAACGAGCAGTTCTTC. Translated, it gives CASSPQWNEQFF.

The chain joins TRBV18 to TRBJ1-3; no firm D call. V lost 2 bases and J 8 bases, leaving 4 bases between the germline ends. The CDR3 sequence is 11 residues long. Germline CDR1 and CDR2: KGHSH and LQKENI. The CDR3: CASSPEDTIYF. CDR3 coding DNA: TGTGCCAGCTCACCAGAAGACACCATATATTTT.

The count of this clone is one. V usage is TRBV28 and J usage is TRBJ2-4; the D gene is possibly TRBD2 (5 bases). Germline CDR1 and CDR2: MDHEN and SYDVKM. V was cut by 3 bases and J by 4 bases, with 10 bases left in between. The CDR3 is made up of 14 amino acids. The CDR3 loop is CASSFRGEKNIQYF. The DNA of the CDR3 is TGTGCCAGCAGTTTTCGGGGAGAGAAAAACATTCAGTACTTC. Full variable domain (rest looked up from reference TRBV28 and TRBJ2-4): DVKVTQSSRYLVKRTGEKVFLECVQDMDHENMFWYRQDPGLGLRLIYFSYDVKMKEKGDIPEGYSVSREKKERFSLILESASTNQTSMYLCASSFRGEKNIQYFGAGTRLSVL.

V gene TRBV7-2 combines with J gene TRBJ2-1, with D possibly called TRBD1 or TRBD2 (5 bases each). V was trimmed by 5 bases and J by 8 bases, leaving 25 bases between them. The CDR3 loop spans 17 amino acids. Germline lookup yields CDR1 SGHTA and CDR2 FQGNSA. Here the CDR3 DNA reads TGTGCCAGCAGCCCCGGACGGGACCTACTTAGAGGGGATGAGCAGTTCTTC. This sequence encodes CASSPGRDLLRGDEQFF.

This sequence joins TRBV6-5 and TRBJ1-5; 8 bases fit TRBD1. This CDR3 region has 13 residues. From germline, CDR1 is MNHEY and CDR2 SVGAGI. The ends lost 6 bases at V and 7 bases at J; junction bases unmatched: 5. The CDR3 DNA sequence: TGTGCCAGCAGGGTCACAGGGGGGCAGCCCCAGCATTTT. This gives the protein CASRVTGGQPQHF.

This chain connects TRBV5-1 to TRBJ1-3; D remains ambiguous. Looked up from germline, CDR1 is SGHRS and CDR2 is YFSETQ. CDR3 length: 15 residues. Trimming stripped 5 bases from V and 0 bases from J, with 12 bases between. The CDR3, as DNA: TGCGCCAGCAGAAGCGGAGGAAGCTCTGGAAACACCATATATTTT. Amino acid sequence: CASRSGGSSGNTIYF.

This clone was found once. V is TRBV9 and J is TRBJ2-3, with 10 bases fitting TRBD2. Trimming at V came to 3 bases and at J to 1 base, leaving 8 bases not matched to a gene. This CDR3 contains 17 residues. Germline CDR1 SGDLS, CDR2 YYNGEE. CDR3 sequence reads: CASSARESGGGTDTQYF. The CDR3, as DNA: TGTGCCAGCAGCGCGCGAGAGAGCGGGGGGGGCACAGATACGCAGTATTTT.

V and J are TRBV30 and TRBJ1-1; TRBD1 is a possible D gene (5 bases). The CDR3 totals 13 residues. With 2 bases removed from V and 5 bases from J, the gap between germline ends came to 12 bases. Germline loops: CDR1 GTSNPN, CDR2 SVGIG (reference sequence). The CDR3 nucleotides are TGTGCCTGGAGTTCAGCAGGGTGGACTGAAGCTTTCTTT. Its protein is CAWSSAGWTEAFF.

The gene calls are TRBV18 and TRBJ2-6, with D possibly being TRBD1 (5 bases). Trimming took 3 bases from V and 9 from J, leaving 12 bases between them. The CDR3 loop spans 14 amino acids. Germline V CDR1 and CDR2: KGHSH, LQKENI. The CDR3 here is CASSPQTELNVLTF. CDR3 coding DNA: TGTGCCAGCTCACCGCAGACAGAACTCAACGTCCTGACTTTC. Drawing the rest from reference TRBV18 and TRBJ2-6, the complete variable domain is NAGVMQNPRHLVRRRGQEARLRCSPMKGHSHVYWYRQLPEEGLKFMVYLQKENIIDESGMPKERFSAEFPKEGPSILRIQQVVRGDSAAYFCASSPQTELNVLTFGAGSRLTVL.